The present T cell receptor beta chain was sequenced within a study of blood T cell repertoires in COVID-19. Study as a whole: Nucleic acid was either cDNA or gDNA, and it came from T cells, B-cell-depleted T cells, or PBMCs.

The CDR3 contains 16 residues. Per the germline V gene, CDR1 is KGHSH and CDR2 is LQKENI. V trimming: 3 bases; J trimming: 0 bases; junction bases outside the gene matches: 7. As originally analysed: Amplified reference gene primers provided the basis for estimating nucleated cell counts. TCRdb's copy holds only in-frame clones and misses some; the assay was immunoSEQ multiplex PCR. The DNA was the basis for D and trimming; V, J and clone size are from that table. Among roughly 180,000 clones, more than 65% were seen once, and the ten largest hold 15% to 20%. The rearrangement uses TRBV18 and TRBJ1-1; 7 nucleotides match TRBD1. Sequencing was carried out using PBMCs or T cells enriched from blood (not recorded which). The receptor's source is a man aged 55 to 70 who had recovered from COVID-19. In nucleotides, the CDR3 is TGTGCCAGCTCACCGGGACAGCCCACGATGAACACTGAAGCTTTCTTT. Protein sequence: CASSPGQPTMNTEAFF.